This TCR beta chain was recorded in a study of T cell repertoires in cytomegalovirus infection. Study at large: Well-studied HLA-B-restricted epitopes and recently identified HLA-C-restricted epitopes of CMV were both used in the study. Study results and limitations: Dominating the ex vivo response were HLA-C-restricted CMV-specific TCR beta clonotypes.

TCRdb reprocessed the reads via MiXCR and lists one record per CDR3 protein. The sample yields 570,000 or so distinct CDR3 sequences, around two fifths seen once. There are 13 residues in the CDR3. Germline assignment: CDR1 SGHTA and CDR2 FQGNSA. Trimming removed 7 bases from V and 6 bases from J; junction bases left unmatched: 7. About this clonotype itself: Antigen: not known.

The receptor's source is a human donor in good health (CMV status not recorded). Some clones in this sample may be carry-over from other donors' samples. The sample was cultured PBMCs, taken from culture after CMV antigen stimulation. The chain employs TRBV7-2 and TRBJ1-1, with 8 bases identical to TRBD1. The CDR3 DNA follows: TGTGCCAGCAAAGGACAGGGCGTGGCTGAAGCTTTCTTT. As protein: CASKGQGVAEAFF.